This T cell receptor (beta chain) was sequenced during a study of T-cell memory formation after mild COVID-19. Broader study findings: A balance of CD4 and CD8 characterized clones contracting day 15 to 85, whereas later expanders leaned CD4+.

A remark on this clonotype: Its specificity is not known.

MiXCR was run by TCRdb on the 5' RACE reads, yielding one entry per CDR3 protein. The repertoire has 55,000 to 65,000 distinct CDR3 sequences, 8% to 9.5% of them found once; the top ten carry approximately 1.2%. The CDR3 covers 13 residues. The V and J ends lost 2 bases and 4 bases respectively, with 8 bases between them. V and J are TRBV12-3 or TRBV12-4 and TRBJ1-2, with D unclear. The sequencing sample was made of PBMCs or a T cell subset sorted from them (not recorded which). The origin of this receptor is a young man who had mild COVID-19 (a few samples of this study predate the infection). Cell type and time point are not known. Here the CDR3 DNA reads TGTGCCAGCAGTTTAATGAGGGTCTATGGCTACACCTTC. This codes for CASSLMRVYGYTF.